One T cell receptor beta chain is described in this entry. This clonotype was counted at least ten times. Its cognate antigen has yet to be identified. No base quality information exists; no much larger clone differs at one position. The data belong to a study of blood T cells in healthy people across ages (dated by TCRdb to the mid-2010s). Study-wide context: In model experiments, template switching captured about one uniquely barcoded TCR beta cDNA molecule for every two T cells. Age-related changes in TCR beta repertoire diversity were measured in the study by deep sequencing normalized with unique cDNA molecular identifiers. The donors were split into four age groups: young (average around 16 years), middle-aged (roughly 39), aged (more than 60) and long-lived (approximately 80). To avoid experimental bias, donors of different ages were randomly spread across the sequencing lanes. Two additional independent replicas of 1 million unique cDNA reads from the same blood draw were analyzed for two donors (one aged 18 to 30 and one aged 80 or older). Study-level results and caveats: The CMV infection status of donors was not known, potentially confounding age-related changes in expanded clonotypes. Observed TCR beta diversity per million T cells fell roughly linearly with age, and a significant reduction was already apparent by age about 43. Because profiling used bulk unsorted PBMCs, naive and antigen-experienced compartments could not be compared conclusively. Estimates of total diversity based on one million sequenced T cells were considered lower bounds and underestimates. There was a strong correlation between observed TCR beta diversity and the percentage of naive T cells measured by flow cytometry. Compared with the aged group, the long-lived group had more naive CD4+ T cells, fewer expanded clones and increased TCR diversity, a pattern suggesting age selection.

The approximately 40 donors, aged about 6 to 95 years, were systemically healthy Caucasian individuals from Russia. Approximately 9 milliliters of peripheral blood were collected from each donor into EDTA-treated Vacutainer tubes. PBMCs were isolated by Ficoll-Paque density-gradient centrifugation, with at least 7 million obtained per sample. Total RNA, at least 6 micrograms per sample, was extracted from PBMCs with Trizol reagent. The percentages of naive CD45RAhigh/CD27high T cells were determined by flow cytometry on a PBMC aliquot from every donor. The library was prepared using 5' RACE. The sequencing machine was an Illumina HiSeq 2500. A second PCR of about 7 to 12 cycles was performed with a sample-barcoded 5' primer and a J-beta primer mix. A unique molecular identifier was introduced onto each TCR beta cDNA molecule by a template-switch 5' adaptor carrying 12 random nucleotides. Each sample yielded at least 2.5 million CDR3-containing paired-end reads. First-strand cDNA synthesis was performed from all RNA using the Mint cDNA synthesis kit, with priming by a TRBC-specific oligonucleotide. Following uracil-DNA glycosylase treatment, all cDNA underwent a first 18-cycle PCR with the universal primers M1SS and BC2_uni_R. In the paper's pipeline: For normalization, 1 million high-quality reads, each with a distinct molecular identifier, were randomly selected from each sample. Reads sharing molecular identifiers were discarded rather than binned into consensus sequences. CDR3 identification, clonotype clustering and error correction used MiTCR with a Q25 quality threshold and the strictest error-elimination algorithm. A nonparametric unseen species model using Euler transformation provided a lower-bound estimate of total TCR beta diversity. TCRdb trimmed public reads at Q25 via fastp, called clones via MiXCR and kept in-frame beta chains. Every entry covers one CDR3 protein and lists the most common genes and DNA from its rows. These V and J calls originate from TCRdb's pipeline instead of the authors' own analysis. The sample includes some 1.6 million distinct CDR3 sequences, with around 35% observed a single time. Clones ranked in the top ten supply about 10% of the sample.

As encoded in the germline V gene (reference sequence), CDR1 is SEHNR while CDR2 is FQNEAQ. The germline V end is reduced by 8 bases and the J end by 5 bases; junction bases left unmatched: 8. The CDR3 starts with the cysteine, ends with the phenylalanine, and has 13 residues. Only the CDR3 region is kept as DNA, spanning 39 bases read in frame from base 1. The chain employs TRBV7-9 and TRBJ2-7; the central 8 bases match TRBD1. The TCR was taken from a woman aged 25 to 39 in good health. The sequencing input was blood. The CDR3 here reads CASSRTGGNEQYF. In nucleotides, the sequence is TGTGCCAGCTCAAGAACAGGGGGGAACGAGCAGTACTTC.